The 15 T cell receptor beta chains listed next were all sequenced from one sample in a study of shared clonotypes between healthy human individuals. Sequencing was performed with immunoSEQ multiplex PCR; in TCRdb, only in-frame clones are kept and a portion is missing. The table shows some 2,500,000 clones, with 90% to 95% occurring only once. The sample comprised naive CD4+ T cells from PBMCs. The subset is: CD45RA+ positively selected. The receptors were sampled from a man aged 18 to 35 in good health. Some clones in this sample may be carry-over from other donors' samples.

The V and J genes are TRBV5-1 and TRBJ2-1, with D perhaps being TRBD1 or TRBD2 (5 bases each). The length of the CDR3 is 15 residues. The germline gives CDR1 SGHRS, CDR2 YFSETQ. Trimming removed 0 bases at V and 6 bases at J, with 13 bases between. Here the CDR3 DNA reads TGCGCCAGCAGCTTGGCCGGGGCGGGTCTCAATGAGCAGTTCTTC. Translating gives CASSLAGAGLNEQFF.

Remarks on this clone: The identical CDR3 is also encoded by other nucleotide sequences in the sample. The chain joins TRBV5-1 to TRBJ2-2; D is uncertain. Trimming removed 0 bases from V and 2 bases from J, with 2 bases in between. Germline V gene lookup returns CDR1 SGHRS and CDR2 YFSETQ. This CDR3 comprises 13 residues. CDR3 in amino acids: CASSLGNTGELFF. The CDR3 DNA sequence: TGCGCCAGCAGCTTGGGCAACACCGGGGAGCTGTTTTTT.

In regard to this clone: The identical CDR3 is also encoded by other nucleotide sequences in the sample. V usage is TRBV5-8 and J usage is TRBJ2-2; TRBD1 matches at 9 bases. Germline loops: CDR1 SGHTS, CDR2 YDEGEE. V trimming: 4 bases; J trimming: 5 bases; junction bases outside the gene matches: 6. The CDR3 spans 15 residues. The CDR3 loop reads CASSPGTGNTGELFF. The DNA of the CDR3 is TGTGCCAGCAGCCCGGGGACAGGGAATACCGGGGAGCTGTTTTTT.

This clone was observed once. The rearrangement joins TRBV5-4 to TRBJ1-2; 9 nucleotides agree with TRBD1. Germline CDR1 and CDR2: SGHNT and YYREEE (reference sequence). V trimming: 6 bases; J trimming: 8 bases; junction bases outside the gene matches: 14. This CDR3 has 15 amino acids. In nucleotides, the CDR3 is TGTGCCAGCACCTCAAAGTTACAGGGGGCAGGGGGCTACACCTTC. It specifies CASTSKLQGAGGYTF.

J is TRBJ2-1 and V is TRBV6-1; 11 positions agree with TRBD2. The CDR3 loop spans 16 amino acids. Per the germline V gene, CDR1 is MNHNS and CDR2 is SASEGT. Trimming at V came to 0 bases and at J to 10 bases, leaving 8 bases not matched to a gene. CDR3 loop: CASSEAQLAGVEEQFF. The CDR3 DNA sequence: TGTGCCAGCAGTGAAGCGCAACTAGCGGGAGTAGAGGAGCAGTTCTTC.

With respect to this clone: The identical CDR3 is also encoded by other nucleotide sequences in the sample. CDR3 nucleotide sequence: TGTGCCAGCAGTTTGCTAGGGGGAGCTGGAAACACCATATATTTT. Protein: CASSLLGGAGNTIYF. This sequence joins TRBV28 and TRBJ1-3, with a possible D match to TRBD1 (6 bases). V lost 3 bases and J 2 bases, leaving 11 bases between the germline ends. This CDR3 region has 15 residues. Germline lookup yields CDR1 MDHEN and CDR2 SYDVKM.

The chain links TRBV28 to TRBJ2-7; 14 bases match TRBD2. V dropped 1 base and J dropped 3; count of bases not matched to a gene: 2. Germline V lookup: CDR1 MDHEN, CDR2 SYDVKM. The CDR3 consists of 16 residues. The CDR3 region has the DNA TGTGCCAGCAGTTTATTCGGACTAGCGGGAGGCTACGAGCAGTACTTC. The encoded protein is CASSLFGLAGGYEQYF.

The rearrangement links TRBV9 to TRBJ2-2; the match to TRBD2 covers 14 bases. This CDR3 has 18 amino acids. V lost 3 bases and J lost 1; bases outside the gene matches: 5. Germline lookup yields CDR1 SGDLS and CDR2 YYNGEE. The CDR3 bases are TGTGCCAGCAGCGCAACCGGGACTAGCGGGAGGAACACCGGGGAGCTGTTTTTT. This encodes CASSATGTSGRNTGELFF. Drawing the rest from reference TRBV9 and TRBJ2-2, the complete variable domain is DSGVTQTPKHLITATGQRVTLRCSPRSGDLSVYWYQQSLDQGLQFLIQYYNGEERAKGNILERFSAQQFPDLHSELNLSSLELGDSALYFCASSATGTSGRNTGELFFGEGSRLTVL.

The chain is built from TRBV28 and TRBJ1-1; TRBD1 aligns across 9 bases. Germline-derived CDR1 and CDR2 are MDHEN and SYDVKM. This CDR3 comprises 15 residues. The junction had 6 bases not matched to a gene; V was cut back by 1 base and J by 6 bases. Written as DNA, the CDR3 is TGTGCCAGCAGTTTATTTTTACAGGGGGCCGCTGAAGCTTTCTTT. It codes for CASSLFLQGAAEAFF.

This clone was picked up one time. The V call is TRBV28, the J call TRBJ2-7; D may be TRBD2 (5 bases). Trimming pared 2 bases from V and 7 bases from J, leaving 9 bases between. This CDR3 has 12 amino acids. CDR1 is MDHEN, CDR2 SYDVKM, per germline. In DNA form, the CDR3 reads TGTGCCAGCAGTTTACGGACTGAGGAGCAGTACTTC. Amino acids: CASSLRTEEQYF. The whole variable domain, remainder taken from reference TRBV28 and TRBJ2-7, is DVKVTQSSRYLVKRTGEKVFLECVQDMDHENMFWYRQDPGLGLRLIYFSYDVKMKEKGDIPEGYSVSREKKERFSLILESASTNQTSMYLCASSLRTEEQYFGPGTRLTVT.

This sequence joins TRBV27 and TRBJ1-5; a possible D gene is TRBD1 (6 bases). This CDR3 has 13 residues. Trimming shortened V by 5 bases and J by 16 bases, and 21 bases separated the two germline ends. The germline V gene encodes CDR1 MNHEY and CDR2 SMNVEV (reference sequence). CDR3 region: CASSPRGGGVGHF. The CDR3 nucleotides read TGTGCCAGCAGTCCGCGGGGGGGCGGGGTCGGCCATTTT.

The rearrangement joins TRBV5-1 to TRBJ2-1; TRBD1 matches at 9 bases. The CDR3 is made up of 15 amino acids. Looked up from germline, CDR1 is SGHRS and CDR2 is YFSETQ. Unmatched junction bases numbered 3, after V lost 0 bases and J lost 5 bases. In DNA, the CDR3 is TGCGCCAGCAGCTTGGTCGGGACAGGGAACAATGAGCAGTTCTTC. This encodes CASSLVGTGNNEQFF.

This chain joins TRBV19 and TRBJ1-2; tentatively, D is TRBD1 (5 bases). Trimming removed 6 bases at V and 4 bases at J, with 15 bases between. CDR3 size: 14 residues. Germline assignment: CDR1 LNHDA and CDR2 SQIVND (reference sequence). The CDR3 sequence: CASSPQRQGYGYTF. The CDR3 nucleotides are TGTGCCAGTAGCCCCCAGAGGCAGGGCTATGGCTACACCTTC.

V usage is TRBV9 and J usage is TRBJ2-1; 8 positions match TRBD2. The CDR3 totals 15 residues. The V and J ends lost 0 bases and 4 bases, in that order; junction bases with no gene match: 3. CDR1 is SGDLS, CDR2 YYNGEE, per germline. The CDR3 sequence is CASSVVGRAYNEQFF. The CDR3 nucleotides read TGTGCCAGCAGCGTAGTCGGGAGGGCATACAATGAGCAGTTCTTC.

This clone was picked up one time. This chain connects TRBV28 to TRBJ2-5, with D perhaps matching TRBD1 (6 bases). CDR3 length equals 13 residues. CDR1 MDHEN and CDR2 SYDVKM come from the germline V gene. V shed 4 bases and J shed 4 bases, with 10 bases lying between them. The DNA of the CDR3 is TGTGCCAGCAGTTCGGGACAACTAGAGACCCAGTACTTC. It translates to CASSSGQLETQYF.